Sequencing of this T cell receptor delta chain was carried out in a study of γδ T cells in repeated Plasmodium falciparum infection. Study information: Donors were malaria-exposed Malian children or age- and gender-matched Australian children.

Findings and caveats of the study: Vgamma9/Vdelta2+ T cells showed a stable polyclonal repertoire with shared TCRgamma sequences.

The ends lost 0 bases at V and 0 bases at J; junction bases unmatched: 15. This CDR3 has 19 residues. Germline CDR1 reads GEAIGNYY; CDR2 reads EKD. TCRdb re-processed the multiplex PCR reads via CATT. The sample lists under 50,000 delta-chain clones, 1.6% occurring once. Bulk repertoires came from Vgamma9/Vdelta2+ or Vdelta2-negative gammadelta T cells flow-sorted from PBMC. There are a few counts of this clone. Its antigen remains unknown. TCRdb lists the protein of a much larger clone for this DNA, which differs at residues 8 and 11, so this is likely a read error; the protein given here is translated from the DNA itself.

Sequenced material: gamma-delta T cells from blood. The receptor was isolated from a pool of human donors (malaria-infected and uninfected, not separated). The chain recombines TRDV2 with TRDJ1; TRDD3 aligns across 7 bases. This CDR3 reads CACDTFSCGGCGYTDKLIF. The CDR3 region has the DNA TGTGCCTGTGACACCTTTTCCTGCGGGGGATGCGGGTACACCGATAAACTCATCTTT.